The present entry profiles one T cell receptor (beta chain) with its context. Antigen: not known. This sample is drawn from a study of T cell repertoires in cytomegalovirus infection. Study-level information: HLA-C-restricted CMV epitopes, recently identified, and well-studied HLA-B-restricted ones were used by the study. In public TCR beta signatures, there were indications of both CMV infection and matching HLA type.

Whole-study findings and limits: Using cumulative public TCR beta family frequency, the authors identified those who carried CMV together with the relevant HLA. In two of eight donors, the top clonotype was HLA-C-restricted CMV-specific.

The germline gives CDR1 SGHTA, CDR2 FQGNSA. V lost 2 bases and J 5 bases, leaving 19 bases between the germline ends. The CDR3 runs to 16 residues. TCRdb used MiXCR to reprocess the reads, holding one entry per CDR3 protein. Among a few hundred thousand distinct CDR3 sequences listed, around 40% were seen once. The specimen comprised cultured PBMCs, sampled from culture after CMV antigen stimulation. The chain combines TRBV7-2 with TRBJ2-7; D may be TRBD1 or TRBD2 (5 bases each). This receptor was obtained from a human donor in good health (CMV status not recorded). Some clones in this sample may be carry-over from other donors' samples. CDR3 amino acids: CASSLIYFGGGDEQYF. The CDR3 coding sequence is TGTGCCAGCAGCTTAATTTATTTTGGGGGTGGCGACGAGCAGTACTTC.